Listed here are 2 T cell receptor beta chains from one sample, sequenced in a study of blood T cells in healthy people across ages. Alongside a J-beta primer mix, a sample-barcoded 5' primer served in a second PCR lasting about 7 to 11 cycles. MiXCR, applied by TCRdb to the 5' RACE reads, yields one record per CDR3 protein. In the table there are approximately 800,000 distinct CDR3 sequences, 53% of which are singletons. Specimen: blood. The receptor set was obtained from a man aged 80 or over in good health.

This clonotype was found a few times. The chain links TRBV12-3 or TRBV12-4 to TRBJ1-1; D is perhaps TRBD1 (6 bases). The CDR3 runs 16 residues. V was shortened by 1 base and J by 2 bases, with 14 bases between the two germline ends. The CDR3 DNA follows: TGTGCCAGCAGTTTAGGGTTTGACAGGCCTAACACTGAAGCTTTCTTT. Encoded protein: CASSLGFDRPNTEAFF.

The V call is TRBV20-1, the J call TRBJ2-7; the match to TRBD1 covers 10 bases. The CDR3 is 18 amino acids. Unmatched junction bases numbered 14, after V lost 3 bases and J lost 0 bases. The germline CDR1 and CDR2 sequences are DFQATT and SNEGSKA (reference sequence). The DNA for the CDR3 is TGCAGTGCTAGGGGTCACCGGGACAGGGGCGGCTACTCCTACGAGCAGTACTTC. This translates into CSARGHRDRGGYSYEQYF.